The T cell receptor beta chain described here comes from a study of blood T cell repertoires in COVID-19 (dated by TCRdb to 2020 to 2021). For context, the study as a whole: Collaborator samples came from the United States, Italy and Spain and covered acute and convalescent phases of COVID-19. The prospective study material was composed of cDNA or gDNA derived from T cells, B-cell-depleted T cells, or PBMCs. Subjects who had been exposed to COVID-19, were actively infected with it, or had recovered from it provided the deeply sampled blood TCRbeta repertoires that made up the dataset. The repertoires were released in a freely available public database intended as a resource for research on the immune response to SARS-CoV-2. The samples were drawn from two sources: the first 160 participants of the ongoing ImmuneRACE study, and fewer than 1,500 subjects contributed by 6 global collaborators. Sample metadata almost always included a de-identified subject ID, COVID-19 status, age in years and sex. Where available, HLA class I and class II types were taken from metadata supplied by the sample provider and were not determined by assay-based typing. Study-wide findings and limitations: Clinical and demographic metadata were provided uncurated, with the amount varying by source and participant.

The CDR3 goes from the cysteine to the phenylalanine over 17 residues. The read is trimmed to its CDR3 DNA, 51 bases read in frame from base 1. CDR1 and CDR2, looked up from the germline V gene (reference sequence), are MNHEY and SMNVEV. A distance of 15 bases separates the germline ends of V and J, which lose 3 bases and 0 bases respectively. The immunoSEQ Assay, a bias-controlled multiplex PCR, was used to amplify TCRbeta CDR3 regions from genomic DNA. Turning to the authors' computational methods: The number of nucleated cells in each sample was estimated by amplification of reference gene primers within the assay. To quantify the absolute abundance of each unique TCRbeta CDR3 rearrangement, sequence reads were collapsed and filtered. For each sample, productive Simpson clonality was calculated by taking the square root of Simpson's diversity index across productive rearrangements. TCRdb took this table from immuneACCESS and kept in-frame rearrangements with V and J called. Such tables lack part of the clones; where checked against another copy, unresolved V genes explain under half of the gap, and the rest is unexplained. That table furnishes V, J and clone size, whereas the DNA furnished D and trimming. This sample gives around 85,000 clones in total; 75% to 90% of them show up just once. Of the sample, more than 0.9% is held by the ten largest clones.

This clone was found a few times. Its antigen has not been determined. No clone much larger than this one lies a single base away; base qualities are absent. In the prospective study, participants were about 18 to 95 years old, resided in about two dozen geographic areas of the United States, and were enrolled through a virtual design. Cohort assignment in the prospective study relied on participant-reported clinical history from a screening survey and a study questionnaire. In the prospective study, mobile phlebotomists collected whole blood, serum and a nasopharyngeal or oropharyngeal swab from each participant. Over a roughly 2-month period, participants in the prospective study had the option of providing additional blood draws and questionnaires. Before DNA extraction, prospective study blood samples were shipped either frozen or at room temperature.

Sequencing was carried out using PBMCs or T cells enriched from blood (not recorded which). This sequence was found in a woman between 50 and 59 years old with acute COVID-19. This receptor chain uses TRBV27 and TRBJ2-1; a confident D gene designation cannot be given. Here the CDR3 is given as CASSFLSTAHSYNEQFF. The DNA sequence follows: TGTGCCAGCAGTTTCCTGAGTACAGCTCACTCCTACAATGAGCAGTTCTTC.